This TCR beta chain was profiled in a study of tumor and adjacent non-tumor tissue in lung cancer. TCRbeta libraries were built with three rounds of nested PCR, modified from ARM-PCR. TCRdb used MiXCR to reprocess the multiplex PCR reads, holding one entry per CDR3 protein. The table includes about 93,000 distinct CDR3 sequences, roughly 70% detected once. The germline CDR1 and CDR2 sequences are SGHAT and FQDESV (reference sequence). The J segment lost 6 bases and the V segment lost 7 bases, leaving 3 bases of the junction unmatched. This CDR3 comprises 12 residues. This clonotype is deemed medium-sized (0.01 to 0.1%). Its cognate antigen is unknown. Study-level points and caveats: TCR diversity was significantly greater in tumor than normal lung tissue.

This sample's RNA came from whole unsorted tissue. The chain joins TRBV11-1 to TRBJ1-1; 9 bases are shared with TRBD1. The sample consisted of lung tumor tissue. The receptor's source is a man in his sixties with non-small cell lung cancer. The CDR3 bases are TGTGCCAGCAAAACAGGGGGCTCTGAAGCTTTCTTT. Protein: CASKTGGSEAFF.